This TCR beta chain was retrieved from a study of molecular identifiers for immune sequencing clone quantification. Study context: Replicates partitioned RNA from approximately 20,000 or 100,000 naive CD8 cells into five parts, sequencing four.

V lost 8 bases to trimming and J lost 7 bases, with 19 bases between them. The CDR3 sequence is 15 residues long. Libraries of bulk TCR were made by previously described methods (with listed TCR primers). TCRdb reanalysed the PCR reads using MiXCR and keeps one entry per CDR3 protein. The sample contains about half a million distinct CDR3 sequences, roughly a fifth of which appear only once. Naive CD8 library inputs spanned roughly 17,000 to 1,100,000 sorted cells and 10%, 30% or 50% RNA. Sorting recovered naive CD8 T cells on a CD8+CD4-CCR7+CD45RA+ profile. The source material was naive CD8+ T cells from blood, with Jurkat cell RNA spiked in. Subset defined: FACS-sorted CD8+CD4-CCR7+CD45RA+ naive T cells. The chain employs TRBV5-3 and TRBJ1-6, with D possibly matching TRBD1 (6 bases). TRBV5-3 is placed among ORFs of uncertain function. This sequence originates from a human donor in good health. Some libraries in this study had Jurkat cell RNA spiked in. The CDR3 nucleotides are TGTGCCAGCAGCCCCGGGGGCAGAACAAATTCACCCCTCCACTTT. Protein sequence: CASSPGGRTNSPLHF.